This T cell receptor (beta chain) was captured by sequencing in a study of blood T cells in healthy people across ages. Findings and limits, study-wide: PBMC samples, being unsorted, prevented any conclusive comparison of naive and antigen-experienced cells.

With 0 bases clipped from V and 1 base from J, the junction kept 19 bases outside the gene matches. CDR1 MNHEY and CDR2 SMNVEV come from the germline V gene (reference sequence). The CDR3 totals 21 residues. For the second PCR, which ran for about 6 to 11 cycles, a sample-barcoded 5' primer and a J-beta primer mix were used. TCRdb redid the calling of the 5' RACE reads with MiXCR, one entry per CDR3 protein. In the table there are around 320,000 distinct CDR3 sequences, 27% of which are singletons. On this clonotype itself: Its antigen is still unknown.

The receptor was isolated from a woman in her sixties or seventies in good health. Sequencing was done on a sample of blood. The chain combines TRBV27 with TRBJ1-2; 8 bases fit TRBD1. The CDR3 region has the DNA TGTGCCAGCAGTTTATCGCCTCGACAGGGGATCCAACGGGGAGGTAACTATGGCTACACCTTC. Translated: CASSLSPRQGIQRGGNYGYTF.